This TCR beta chain was captured by sequencing in a study of T cells in Graves' hyperthyroidism and ophthalmopathy. This CDR3 comprises 13 residues. Germline CDR1 is DFQATT and CDR2 is SNEGSKA (reference sequence). Trimming cost V 4 bases and J 3 bases, with 10 bases left between them. Source material for PBMCs was more than 7.5 ml fresh peripheral blood. This clonotype showed up many times. TCR beta CDR3 sequences were amplified from RNA transcripts. HTBI primers were used for first-round RT-PCR of the TCR CDR3. Via MiXCR, TCRdb re-called the multiplex PCR reads, giving one row per CDR3 protein. Of about 350,000 distinct CDR3 sequences in the sample, 15% to 20% were seen once.

The chain uses TRBV20-1 and TRBJ1-3; possibly TRBD1 for D (5 bases). Sequencing input: blood. This sequence was found in a woman between 35 and 50 years old with Graves' ophthalmopathy. The CDR3 nucleotides are TGCAGTGCTAAGGGACCGTATGGAAACACCATATATTTT. This sequence encodes CSAKGPYGNTIYF.